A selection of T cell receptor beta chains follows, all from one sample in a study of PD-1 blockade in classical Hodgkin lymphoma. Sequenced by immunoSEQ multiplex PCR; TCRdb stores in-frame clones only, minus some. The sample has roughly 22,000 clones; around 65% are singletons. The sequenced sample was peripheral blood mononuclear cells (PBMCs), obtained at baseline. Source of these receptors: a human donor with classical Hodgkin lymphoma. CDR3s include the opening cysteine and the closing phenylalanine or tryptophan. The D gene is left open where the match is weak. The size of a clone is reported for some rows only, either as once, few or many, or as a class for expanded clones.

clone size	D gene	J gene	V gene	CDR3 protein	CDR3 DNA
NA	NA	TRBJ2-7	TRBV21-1	CASSIRIEVKTLRKEQYF	TGTGCCAGCAGCATTCGGATAGAAGTTAAAACCCTACGCAAGGAGCAGTACTTC
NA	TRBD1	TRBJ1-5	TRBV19	CASKNTGALGGQPQHF	TGTGCCAGTAAAAATACAGGGGCACTAGGCGGGCAGCCCCAGCATTTT
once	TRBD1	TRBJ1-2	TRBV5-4	CASSPTGYGYTF	TGTGCCAGCAGCCCGACAGGGTACGGCTACACCTTC
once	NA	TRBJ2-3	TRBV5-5	CASSLEAGVPDTQYF	TGTGCCAGCAGCTTGGAGGCAGGGGTCCCAGATACGCAGTATTTT
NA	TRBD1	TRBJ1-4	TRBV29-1	CSAMPGTGAGEKLFF	TGCAGCGCTATGCCCGGGACAGGGGCTGGAGAAAAACTGTTTTTT
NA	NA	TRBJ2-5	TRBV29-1	CSVEDAGQGNSQETQYF	TGCAGCGTTGAAGATGCAGGGCAGGGGAATTCCCAAGAGACCCAGTACTTC
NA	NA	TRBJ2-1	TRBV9	CASSVAEGGSYNEQFF	TGTGCCAGCAGCGTAGCGGAGGGGGGCTCCTACAATGAGCAGTTCTTC
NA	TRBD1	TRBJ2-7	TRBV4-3	CASSQGTGPRYEQYF	TGCGCCAGCAGCCAGGGGACAGGGCCCCGGTACGAGCAGTACTTC
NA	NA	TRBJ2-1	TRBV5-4	CASSFGPQAFYNEQFF	TGTGCCAGCAGCTTTGGGCCACAAGCTTTTTACAATGAGCAGTTCTTC
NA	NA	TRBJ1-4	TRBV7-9	CASSLAAANEKLFF	TGTGCCAGCAGCTTAGCGGCTGCTAATGAAAAACTGTTTTTT
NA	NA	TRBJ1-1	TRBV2	CASSANGYMNTEAFF	TGTGCCAGCAGTGCTAATGGATACATGAACACTGAAGCTTTCTTT
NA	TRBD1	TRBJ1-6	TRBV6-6	CASSLDRGNSPLHF	TGTGCCAGCAGCCTTGACAGGGGCAATTCACCCCTCCACTTT
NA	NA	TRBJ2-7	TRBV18	CASSPAQGWVEQYF	TGTGCCAGCTCACCGGCGCAGGGATGGGTCGAGCAGTACTTC
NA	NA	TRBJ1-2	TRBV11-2	CASSYTQDWAGYGYTF	TGTGCCAGCAGCTACACCCAAGACTGGGCGGGCTATGGCTACACCTTC
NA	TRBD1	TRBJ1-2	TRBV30	CAWSEGTARSYTF	TGTGCCTGGAGTGAAGGGACAGCCCGGAGCTACACCTTC
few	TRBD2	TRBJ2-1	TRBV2	CAIKLAGSYNEQFF	TGTGCCATCAAACTAGCGGGGTCCTACAATGAGCAGTTCTTC
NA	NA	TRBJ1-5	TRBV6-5	CASSYYGGRGPQHF	TGTGCCAGCAGTTATTACGGGGGAAGGGGACCCCAGCATTTT
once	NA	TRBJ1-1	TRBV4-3	CASSQVRGAEAFF	TGCGCCAGCAGCCAAGTTCGAGGCGCTGAAGCTTTCTTT
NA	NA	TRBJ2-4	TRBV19	CASSIEANIQYF	TGTGCCAGTAGTATAGAAGCAAACATTCAGTACTTC
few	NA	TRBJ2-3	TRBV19	CASSIDTSTDTQYF	TGTGCCAGTAGTATAGATACAAGCACAGATACGCAGTATTTT
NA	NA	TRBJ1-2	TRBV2	CASSEGQGGGYTF	TGTGCCAGCAGTGAAGGGCAGGGAGGCGGCTACACCTTC
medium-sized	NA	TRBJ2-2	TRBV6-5	CASSQPSTGELFF	TGTGCCAGCAGTCAACCTAGCACCGGGGAGCTGTTTTTT
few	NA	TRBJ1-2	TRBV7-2	CASSLGGIGADYGYTF	TGTGCCAGCAGCTTGGGGGGGATCGGAGCCGACTATGGCTACACCTTC
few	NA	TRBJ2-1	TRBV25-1	CASSEDQVYNEQFF	TGTGCCAGCAGTGAAGACCAGGTCTACAATGAGCAGTTCTTC
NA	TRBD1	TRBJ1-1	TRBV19	CASSIPRTGRNTEAFF	TGTGCCAGTAGTATCCCCAGGACAGGGAGGAACACTGAAGCTTTCTTT
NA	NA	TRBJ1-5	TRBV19	CASSIGQSNQPQHF	TGTGCCAGTAGTATAGGACAAAGCAATCAGCCCCAGCATTTT
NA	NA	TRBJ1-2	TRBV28	CASSLGAGYGYTF	TGTGCCAGCAGTCTGGGGGCTGGGTATGGCTACACCTTC
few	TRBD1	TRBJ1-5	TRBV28	CASSSNRGPNQPQHF	TGTGCCAGCAGTTCGAACAGGGGACCCAATCAGCCCCAGCATTTT
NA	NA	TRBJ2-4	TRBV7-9	CASSPDIVKNIQYF	TGTGCCAGCAGCCCGGACATAGTCAAAAACATTCAGTACTTC
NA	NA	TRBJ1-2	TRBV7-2	CASSLVGSRGYGYTF	TGTGCCAGCAGCTTAGTGGGATCCCGGGGCTATGGCTACACCTTC
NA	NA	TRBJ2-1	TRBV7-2	CASSPFGGGYNEQFF	TGTGCCAGCAGCCCCTTCGGAGGGGGCTACAATGAGCAGTTCTTC
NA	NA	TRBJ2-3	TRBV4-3	CASSQDGASTDTQYF	TGCGCCAGCAGCCAAGATGGGGCAAGCACAGATACGCAGTATTTT
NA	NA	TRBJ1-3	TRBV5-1	CASSWAIRDSGNTIYF	TGCGCCAGCAGCTGGGCAATTCGGGACTCTGGAAACACCATATATTTT
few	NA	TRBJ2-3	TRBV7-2	CASRRRGLGTDTQYF	TGTGCCAGTAGAAGAAGGGGTCTTGGGACAGATACGCAGTATTTT
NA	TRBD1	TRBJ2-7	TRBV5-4	CASSLGGVGTGPLEQYF	TGTGCCAGCAGCTTGGGAGGCGTGGGGACAGGGCCACTCGAGCAGTACTTC
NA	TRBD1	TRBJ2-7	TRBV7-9	CASSLQGAGFRTYEQYF	TGTGCCAGCAGCTTACAGGGGGCAGGTTTTCGAACCTACGAGCAGTACTTC
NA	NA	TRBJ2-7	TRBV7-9	CASSPLDPRTASYEQYF	TGTGCCAGCAGCCCGCTGGACCCACGGACGGCCTCCTACGAGCAGTACTTC
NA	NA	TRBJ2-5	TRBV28	CASSPPTGRGRETQYF	TGTGCCAGCAGTCCCCCTACAGGGAGGGGGAGAGAGACCCAGTACTTC
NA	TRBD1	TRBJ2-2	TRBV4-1	CASSQEGQMGGELFF	TGCGCCAGCAGCCAAGAGGGACAGATGGGCGGGGAGCTGTTTTTT
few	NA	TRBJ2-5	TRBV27	CASSLTNMRAQETQYF	TGTGCCAGCAGTTTAACCAACATGCGCGCCCAAGAGACCCAGTACTTC
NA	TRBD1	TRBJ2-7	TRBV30	CAWTLDRESRVYF	TGTGCCTGGACCCTTGACAGGGAGAGTCGCGTATACTTC
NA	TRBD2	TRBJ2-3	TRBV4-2	CASSQAREGTDTQYF	TGTGCCAGCAGCCAAGCGCGGGAGGGCACAGATACGCAGTATTTT
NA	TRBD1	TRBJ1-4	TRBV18	CASSAGTGGEKLFF	TGTGCCAGCTCAGCCGGGACAGGGGGCGAAAAACTGTTTTTT
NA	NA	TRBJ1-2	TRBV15	CATSSGRVSNYGYTF	TGTGCCACCAGCAGTGGCCGGGTTAGTAACTATGGCTACACCTTC
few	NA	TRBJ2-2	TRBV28	CASSRPGTGSEELFF	TGTGCCAGCAGTCGGCCGGGGACGGGATCTGAAGAGCTGTTTTTT
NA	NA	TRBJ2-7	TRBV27	CASSPERIPYEQYF	TGTGCCAGCAGTCCCGAGCGGATCCCCTACGAGCAGTACTTC
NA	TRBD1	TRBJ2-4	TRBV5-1	CASSLGPWTGGAKNIQYF	TGCGCCAGCAGCTTGGGACCTTGGACAGGGGGTGCCAAAAACATTCAGTACTTC
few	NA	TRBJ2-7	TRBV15	CATSRVTGAGIREQYF	TGTGCCACCAGCAGAGTAACTGGGGCGGGGATCCGCGAGCAGTACTTC
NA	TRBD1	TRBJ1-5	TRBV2	CASSRTGLVVSNQPQHF	TGTGCCAGCAGTCGGACAGGGTTGGTTGTCAGCAATCAGCCCCAGCATTTT
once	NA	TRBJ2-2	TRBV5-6	CASSLGGNNGELFF	TGTGCCAGCAGCTTGGGAGGGAACAACGGGGAGCTGTTTTTT
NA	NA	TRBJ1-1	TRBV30	CAWKGGGGSEAFF	TGTGCCTGGAAAGGAGGGGGGGGCTCTGAAGCTTTCTTT
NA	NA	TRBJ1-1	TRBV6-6	CASSLGGGEAFF	TGTGCCAGCAGTCTGGGCGGTGGTGAAGCTTTCTTT
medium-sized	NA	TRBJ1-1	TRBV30	CAWTWEMNTEAFF	TGTGCCTGGACGTGGGAAATGAACACTGAAGCTTTCTTT